Many counts were recorded for the clone carrying this TCR beta chain. At one end the junction does not follow the germline gene, possibly because of a read error. This specimen belongs to a study of low-dose radiotherapy and immunotherapy resistance in tumors. Amplification of TCRs used a constant-region primer and V-primer adapter for about 21 PCR cycles. MiXCR, applied by TCRdb to the reads, yields one record per CDR3 protein. The table lists roughly 48,000 distinct CDR3 sequences, 33% of them singletons. Time point described: after trial treatment. As to treatment: LDRT plus nivolumab, ipilimumab, low-dose cyclophosphamide and aspirin (RACIN trial). Donors were dosed with nivolumab and ipilimumab; they also received aspirin, low-dose cyclophosphamide and low-dose radiotherapy. CDR1 and CDR2 from the germline V gene are SGHNT and YYREEE (reference sequence). The CDR3 runs to 13 residues.

The sample consisted of PBMCs, taken after low-dose radiotherapy plus immunotherapy. This clonotype originated in a male donor with rectosigmoid adenocarcinoma. V is TRBV5-4 and J is TRBJ1-2; D perhaps matches TRBD1 (6 bases). The CDR3 region is CASSLAGGSGYTF. The DNA of the CDR3 is TGCGCCAGCAGCTTGGCCGGGGGCTCTGGCTACACCTTC.